This is a list of T cell receptor beta chains from one sample in a study of blood T cell repertoires in COVID-19. This table comes from immunoSEQ multiplex PCR, and its TCRdb copy is limited to in-frame clones, with some not included. The data show 250,000 or so clones, 65% to 85% seen once. The sequencing sample was made of peripheral blood. Receptors were obtained from a woman aged 40-49 years who had recovered from COVID-19. Both conserved end residues are part of each CDR3. D genes are given only for firm matches. Clone size is given for some rows only: seen once, a few or many times, or a class if the clone is expanded.

TRBJ1-1	TRBV6-5	.	.	14	CASSYSRVRTEAFF	TGTGCCAGCAGTTACTCGAGAGTTCGGACTGAAGCTTTCTTT
TRBJ2-7	TRBV2	.	.	15	CASSERLVISYEQYF	TGTGCCAGCAGTGAACGTCTAGTTATATCGTACGAGCAGTACTTC
TRBJ1-1	TRBV6-5	.	.	13	CASSPPGDTEAFF	TGTGCCAGCAGCCCCCCCGGGGACACTGAAGCTTTCTTT
TRBJ2-3	TRBV7-3	.	.	13	CASSRSSGDTQYF	TGTGCCAGCAGCCGCTCATCCGGAGATACGCAGTATTTT
TRBJ2-3	TRBV5-1	TRBD1	few	17	CASSLGTGASSTDTQYF	TGCGCCAGCAGCTTAGGGACAGGGGCCTCTAGCACAGATACGCAGTATTTT
TRBJ1-1	TRBV3-1/TRBV3-2	TRBD1	.	14	CASSERQGNTEAFF	TGTGCCAGCAGCGAACGACAGGGGAACACTGAAGCTTTCTTT
TRBJ1-1	TRBV7-9	.	few	13	CASSRTPNTEAFF	TGTGCCAGCAGCCGGACTCCGAACACTGAAGCTTTCTTT
TRBJ1-1	TRBV6-5	.	.	11	CASREDSEAFF	TGTGCCAGCAGAGAGGACAGTGAAGCTTTCTTT
TRBJ2-5	TRBV3-1/TRBV3-2	TRBD2	.	16	CASAPTSGGYQETQYF	TGTGCCAGCGCCCCGACTAGCGGGGGGTACCAAGAGACCCAGTACTTC
TRBJ1-2	TRBV27	.	.	15	CASSLTVNDPYGYTF	TGTGCCAGCAGTCTTACAGTGAACGATCCATATGGCTACACCTTC
TRBJ2-3	TRBV19	.	.	14	CASSIGQSTDTQYF	TGTGCCAGTAGTATTGGACAGAGCACAGATACGCAGTATTTT
TRBJ1-2	TRBV24-1	.	.	15	CATSDLPGGRLGYTF	TGTGCCACCAGTGATTTGCCTGGGGGCAGGTTGGGCTACACCTTC
TRBJ1-1	TRBV3-1/TRBV3-2	.	.	13	CASSQAVSAEAFF	TGTGCCAGCAGCCAAGCGGTGAGCGCTGAAGCTTTCTTT
TRBJ2-1	TRBV6-5	TRBD2	.	15	CASSYGGESYNEQFF	TGTGCCAGCAGTTACGGGGGGGAGTCCTACAATGAGCAGTTCTTC
TRBJ1-4	TRBV9	TRBD1	.	15	CASSVQGARSEKLFF	TGTGCCAGCAGCGTGCAGGGGGCCAGGAGTGAAAAACTGTTTTTT
TRBJ1-1	TRBV11-2	.	.	14	CASSLGPGDTEAFF	TGTGCCAGCAGCTTAGGTCCGGGAGACACTGAAGCTTTCTTT
TRBJ2-1	TRBV13	.	.	14	CASSLGGPYNEQFF	TGTGCCAGCAGCTTAGGGGGGCCCTACAATGAGCAGTTCTTC
TRBJ1-3	TRBV28	TRBD1	.	16	CASSFAGGLSGNTIYF	TGTGCCAGCAGTTTTGCAGGGGGCCTCTCTGGAAACACCATATATTTT
TRBJ1-2	TRBV5-1	TRBD1	.	12	CASSLDDRVYTF	TGCGCCAGCAGCTTGGATGACAGGGTGTACACCTTC
TRBJ2-4	TRBV21-1	.	.	15	CASSTPRDTRHIQYF	TGTGCCAGCAGCACTCCCCGGGACACAAGACACATTCAGTACTTC
TRBJ1-5	TRBV6-5	.	few	13	CASTVTGGMPQHF	TGTGCCAGCACCGTGACGGGGGGCATGCCCCAGCATTTT
TRBJ1-1	TRBV6-1	.	once	15	CASSEAQGRVSEAFF	TGTGCCAGCAGTGAAGCGCAGGGAAGGGTGTCTGAAGCTTTCTTT
TRBJ1-1	TRBV13	.	.	11	CASSRGFEAFF	TGTGCCAGCAGCCGGGGATTTGAAGCTTTCTTT
TRBJ2-1	TRBV18	.	.	15	CASSAGGTSGNEQFF	TGTGCCAGCTCAGCGGGCGGGACTTCCGGAAATGAGCAGTTCTTC
TRBJ2-4	TRBV28	.	.	15	CASSLSDRTKNIQYF	TGTGCCAGCAGTTTAAGCGACAGAACTAAAAACATTCAGTACTTC
TRBJ1-1	TRBV7-6	.	.	14	CASSLVVAGSEAFF	TGTGCCAGCAGCTTAGTTGTCGCAGGCTCTGAAGCTTTCTTT
TRBJ2-5	TRBV5-1	TRBD1	once	14	CASSFQGASETQYF	TGCGCCAGCAGTTTTCAGGGGGCCTCAGAGACCCAGTACTTC
TRBJ2-1	TRBV11-2	TRBD2	.	16	CASSLAIAGGYNEQFF	TGTGCCAGCAGCTTAGCTATAGCGGGGGGGTACAATGAGCAGTTCTTC
TRBJ2-7	TRBV28	.	once	12	CASSLQGPEQYF	TGTGCCAGCAGTTTACAGGGCCCCGAGCAGTACTTC
TRBJ2-3	TRBV24-1	TRBD2	.	18	CATSDATATSGGTDTQYF	TGTGCCACCAGTGATGCGACCGCGACTAGCGGGGGCACAGATACGCAGTATTTT
TRBJ2-3	TRBV9	.	.	15	CASSVELASTDTQYF	TGTGCCAGCAGCGTAGAACTTGCTAGCACAGATACGCAGTATTTT
TRBJ1-3	TRBV7-2	.	.	14	CASSLETAGNTIYF	TGTGCCAGCAGCTTAGAAACAGCTGGAAACACCATATATTTT
TRBJ2-1	TRBV14	TRBD2	.	17	CASSPGPSGGGYNEQFF	TGTGCCAGCAGCCCAGGCCCCAGCGGGGGGGGCTACAATGAGCAGTTCTTC
TRBJ2-7	TRBV6-5	.	.	13	CASSYSEVAEKYF	TGTGCCAGCAGTTACTCTGAGGTAGCGGAGAAGTACTTC
TRBJ1-5	TRBV3-1/TRBV3-2	.	.	15	CASSQDRGQHQPQHF	TGTGCCAGCAGCCAAGATCGAGGACAGCATCAGCCCCAGCATTTT
TRBJ2-2	TRBV6-4	.	once	18	CASSDSQEGGDNTGELFF	TGTGCCAGCAGTGACTCCCAGGAGGGAGGAGACAACACCGGGGAGCTGTTTTTT
TRBJ2-7	TRBV11-1	.	.	15	CASSLSDISSYEQYF	TGTGCCAGCAGCTTATCGGACATTAGCTCCTACGAGCAGTACTTC
TRBJ2-1	TRBV24-1	.	.	16	CATSGRDKGISNEQFF	TGTGCCACCAGTGGCCGGGACAAGGGAATATCCAATGAGCAGTTCTTC
TRBJ1-6	TRBV28	TRBD1	.	17	CASGKTGAQFYNSPLHF	TGTGCCAGCGGAAAGACAGGGGCTCAATTCTATAATTCACCCCTCCACTTT
TRBJ2-7	TRBV3-1/TRBV3-2	TRBD2	once	16	CASSQGASGGSGEQYF	TGTGCCAGCAGCCAAGGGGCTAGCGGGGGAAGTGGCGAGCAGTACTTC
TRBJ1-2	TRBV2	TRBD1	many	15	CASSEAGQNNYGYTF	TGTGCCAGCAGTGAAGCGGGACAGAATAACTATGGCTACACCTTC
TRBJ2-5	TRBV5-4	TRBD1	few	16	CASSTSGTGGGETQYF	TGTGCCAGCAGCACCTCCGGGACAGGGGGCGGTGAGACCCAGTACTTC
TRBJ1-2	TRBV6-5	TRBD1	once	15	CASGRTGNGGYGYTF	TGTGCCAGCGGCCGGACAGGGAACGGAGGCTATGGCTACACCTTC
TRBJ2-7	TRBV6-5	.	.	13	CASIPGDSYEQYF	TGTGCCAGCATCCCCGGGGACTCCTACGAGCAGTACTTC
TRBJ1-1	TRBV3-1/TRBV3-2	TRBD1	.	14	CASSQAQGALGAFF	TGTGCCAGCAGCCAAGCGCAGGGGGCTTTAGGAGCTTTCTTT
TRBJ2-5	TRBV10-3	TRBD1	.	14	CAISGQGGVETQYF	TGTGCCATCAGCGGACAGGGAGGAGTGGAGACCCAGTACTTC
TRBJ2-1	TRBV4-1	.	.	17	CASSPNDRLTVPNEQFF	TGCGCCAGCAGCCCGAACGACAGGCTAACGGTCCCCAATGAGCAGTTCTTC
TRBJ2-4	TRBV3-1/TRBV3-2	.	.	16	CASSPPGGLAKNIQYF	TGTGCCAGCAGCCCGCCTGGAGGTTTAGCCAAAAACATTCAGTACTTC
TRBJ2-7	TRBV15	.	.	14	CATSRDKGIYEQYF	TGTGCCACCAGCAGAGATAAGGGGATCTACGAGCAGTACTTC
TRBJ2-1	TRBV3-1/TRBV3-2	.	.	19	CASSQGPGGGGSSYNEQFF	TGTGCCAGCAGCCAAGGGCCCGGAGGGGGGGGAAGCTCCTACAATGAGCAGTTCTTC
TRBJ2-7	TRBV6-5	.	.	13	CASLGGNSYEQYF	TGTGCCAGCCTGGGAGGAAATTCCTACGAGCAGTACTTC
TRBJ1-1	TRBV6-5	.	.	12	CASSRSSGEAFF	TGTGCCAGCAGTCGTTCCTCAGGGGAGGCTTTCTTT
TRBJ1-6	TRBV27	.	.	14	CASSLDRKNSPLHF	TGTGCCAGCAGTTTAGACAGAAAGAATTCACCCCTCCACTTT
TRBJ2-5	TRBV5-1	TRBD2	.	15	CASSLVSGGEETQYF	TGCGCCAGCAGCTTGGTCAGCGGGGGGGAAGAGACCCAGTACTTC
TRBJ1-2	TRBV12-3/TRBV12-4	TRBD1	.	13	CAGGQGAQGGYTF	TGTGCCGGCGGACAGGGGGCGCAGGGTGGCTACACCTTC